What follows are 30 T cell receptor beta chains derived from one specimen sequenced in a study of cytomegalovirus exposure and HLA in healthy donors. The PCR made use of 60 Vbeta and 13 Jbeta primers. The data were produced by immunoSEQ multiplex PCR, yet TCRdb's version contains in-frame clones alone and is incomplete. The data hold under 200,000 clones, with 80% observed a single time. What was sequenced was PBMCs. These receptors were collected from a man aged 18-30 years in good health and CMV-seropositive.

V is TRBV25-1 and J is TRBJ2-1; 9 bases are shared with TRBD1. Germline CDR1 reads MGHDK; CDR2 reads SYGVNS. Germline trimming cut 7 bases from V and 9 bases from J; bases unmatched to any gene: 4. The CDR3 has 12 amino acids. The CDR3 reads CASKKQGAEQFF. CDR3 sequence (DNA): TGTGCCAGCAAAAAACAGGGGGCTGAGCAGTTCTTC. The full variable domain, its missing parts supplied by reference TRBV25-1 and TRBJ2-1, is EADIYQTPRYLVIGTGKKITLECSQTMGHDKMYWYQQDPGMELHLIHYSYGVNSTEKGDLSSESTVSRIRTEHFPLTLESARPSHTSQYLCASKKQGAEQFFGPGTRLTVL.

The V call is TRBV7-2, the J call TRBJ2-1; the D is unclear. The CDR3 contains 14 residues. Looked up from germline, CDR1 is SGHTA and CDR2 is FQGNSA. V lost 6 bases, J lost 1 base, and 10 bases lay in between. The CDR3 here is CASSGRTSYNEQFF. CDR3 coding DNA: TGTGCCAGCAGTGGGCGAACATCCTACAATGAGCAGTTCTTC.

CDR3 loop: CASSGQGSQPQHF. As DNA, the CDR3 is TGTGCCAGCAGTGGACAGGGAAGTCAGCCCCAGCATTTT. This rearrangement joins TRBV2 to TRBJ1-5; 7 bases are a match to TRBD1. The CDR3 is made up of 13 amino acids. Trimming removed 4 bases from V and 6 bases from J; junction bases left unmatched: 3. CDR1 SNHLY and CDR2 FYNNEI come from the germline V gene.

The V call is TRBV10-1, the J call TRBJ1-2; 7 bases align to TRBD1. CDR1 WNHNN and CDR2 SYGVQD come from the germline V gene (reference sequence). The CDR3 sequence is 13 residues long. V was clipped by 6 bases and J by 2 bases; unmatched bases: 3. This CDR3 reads CASSEGQNYGYTF. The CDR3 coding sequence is TGCGCCAGCAGCGAGGGACAGAACTATGGCTACACCTTC.

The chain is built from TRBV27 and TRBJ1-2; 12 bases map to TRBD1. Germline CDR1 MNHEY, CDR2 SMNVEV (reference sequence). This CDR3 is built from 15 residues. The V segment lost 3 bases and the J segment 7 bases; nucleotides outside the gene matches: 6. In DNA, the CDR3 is TGTGCCAGCAGTTTTGCGGGACAGGGGGCAGGTGGCTACACCTTC. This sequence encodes CASSFAGQGAGGYTF.

CDR3 coding DNA: TGTGCCAGCAGCTTAACAGGGGGCACAGATACGCAGTATTTT. Protein product: CASSLTGGTDTQYF. The chain carries TRBV7-3 and TRBJ2-3; D possibly corresponds to TRBD1 (5 bases). The CDR3 consists of 14 residues. Germline lookup yields CDR1 SGHTA and CDR2 FQGTGA. Trimming took 0 bases from V and 1 from J, leaving 5 bases between them.

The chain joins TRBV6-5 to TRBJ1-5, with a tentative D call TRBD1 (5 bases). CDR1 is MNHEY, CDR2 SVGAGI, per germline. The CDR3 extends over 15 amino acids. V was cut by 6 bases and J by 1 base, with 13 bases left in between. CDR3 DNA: TGTGCCAGCAGGTCGGTCGGGGGAAGCAATCAGCCCCAGCATTTT. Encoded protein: CASRSVGGSNQPQHF.

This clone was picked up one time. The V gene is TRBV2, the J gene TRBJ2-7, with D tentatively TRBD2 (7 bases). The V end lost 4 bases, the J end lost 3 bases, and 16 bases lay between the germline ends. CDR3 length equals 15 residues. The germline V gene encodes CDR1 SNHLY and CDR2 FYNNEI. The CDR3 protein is CASSGTGRGNYEQYF. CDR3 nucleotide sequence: TGTGCCAGCAGTGGTACAGGGAGGGGGAACTACGAGCAGTACTTC.

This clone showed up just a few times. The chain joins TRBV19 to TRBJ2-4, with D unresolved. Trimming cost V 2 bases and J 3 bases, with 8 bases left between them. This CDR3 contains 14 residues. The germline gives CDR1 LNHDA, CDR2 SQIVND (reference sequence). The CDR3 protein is CASSISSGKNIQYF. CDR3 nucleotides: TGTGCCAGTAGTATATCATCGGGCAAAAACATTCAGTACTTC.

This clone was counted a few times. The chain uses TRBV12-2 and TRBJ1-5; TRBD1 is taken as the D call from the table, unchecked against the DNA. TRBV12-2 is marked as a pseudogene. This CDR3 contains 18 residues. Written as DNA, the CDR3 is TGTGCAAGTCGCTTAGCCCGTACAGGGAATGGTGGCAATCAGCCCCAGCATTTT. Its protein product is CASRLARTGNGGNQPQHF.

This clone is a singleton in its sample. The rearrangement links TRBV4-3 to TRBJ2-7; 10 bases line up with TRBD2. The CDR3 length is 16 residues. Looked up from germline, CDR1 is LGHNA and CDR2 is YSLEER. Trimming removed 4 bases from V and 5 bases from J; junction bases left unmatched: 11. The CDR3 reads CASSLGIAGGRDEQYF. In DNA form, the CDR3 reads TGCGCCAGCAGCCTCGGCATAGCGGGGGGTCGCGACGAGCAGTACTTC.

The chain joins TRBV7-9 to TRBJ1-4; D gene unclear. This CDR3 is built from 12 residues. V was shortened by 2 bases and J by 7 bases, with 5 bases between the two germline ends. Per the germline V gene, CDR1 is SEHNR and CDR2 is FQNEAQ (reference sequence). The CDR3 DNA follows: TGTGCCAGCAGCTTAAACGGTGAAAAACTGTTTTTT. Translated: CASSLNGEKLFF.

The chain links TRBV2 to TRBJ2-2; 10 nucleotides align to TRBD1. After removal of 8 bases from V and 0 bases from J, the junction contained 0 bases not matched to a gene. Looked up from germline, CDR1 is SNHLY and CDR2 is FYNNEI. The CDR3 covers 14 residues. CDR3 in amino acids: CASGQGANTGELFF. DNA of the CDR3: TGTGCCAGCGGACAGGGGGCGAACACCGGGGAGCTGTTTTTT.

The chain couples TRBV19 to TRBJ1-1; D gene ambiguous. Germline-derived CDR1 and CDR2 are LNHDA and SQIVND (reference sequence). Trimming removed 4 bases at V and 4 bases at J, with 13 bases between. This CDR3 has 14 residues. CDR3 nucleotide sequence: TGTGCCAGTAGTACGGTCCGCGAGGGCACTGAAGCTTTCTTT. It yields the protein CASSTVREGTEAFF.

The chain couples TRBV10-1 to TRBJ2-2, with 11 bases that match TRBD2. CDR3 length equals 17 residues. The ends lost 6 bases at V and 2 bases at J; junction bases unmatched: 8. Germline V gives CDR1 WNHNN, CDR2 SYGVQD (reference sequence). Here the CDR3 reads CASSPQLAGGNTGELFF. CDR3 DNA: TGCGCCAGCAGCCCCCAGCTAGCGGGAGGTAACACCGGGGAGCTGTTTTTT.

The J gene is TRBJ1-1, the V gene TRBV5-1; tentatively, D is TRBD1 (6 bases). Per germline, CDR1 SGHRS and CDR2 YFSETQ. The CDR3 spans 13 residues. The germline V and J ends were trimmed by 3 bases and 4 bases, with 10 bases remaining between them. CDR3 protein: CASSSGGGTEAFF. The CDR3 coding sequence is TGCGCCAGCAGCTCGGGGGGCGGCACTGAAGCTTTCTTT. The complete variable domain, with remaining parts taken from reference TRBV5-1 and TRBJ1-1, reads KAGVTQTPRYLIKTRGQQVTLSCSPISGHRSVSWYQQTPGQGLQFLFEYFSETQRNKGNFPGRFSGRQFSNSRSEMNVSTLELGDSALYLCASSSGGGTEAFFGQGTRLTVV.

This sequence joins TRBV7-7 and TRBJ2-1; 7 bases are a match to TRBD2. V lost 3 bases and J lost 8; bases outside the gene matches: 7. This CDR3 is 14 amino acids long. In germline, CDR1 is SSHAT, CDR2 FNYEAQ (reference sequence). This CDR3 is CASSLGRATDEQFF. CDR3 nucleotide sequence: TGTGCCAGCAGCTTGGGGAGGGCGACCGATGAGCAGTTCTTC.

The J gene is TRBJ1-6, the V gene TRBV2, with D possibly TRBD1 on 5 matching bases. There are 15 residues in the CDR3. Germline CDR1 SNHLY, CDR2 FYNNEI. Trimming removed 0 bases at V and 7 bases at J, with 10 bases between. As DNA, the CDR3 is TGTGCCAGCAGTGAAGCAGGGGTTGGCAATTCACCCCTCCACTTT. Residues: CASSEAGVGNSPLHF.

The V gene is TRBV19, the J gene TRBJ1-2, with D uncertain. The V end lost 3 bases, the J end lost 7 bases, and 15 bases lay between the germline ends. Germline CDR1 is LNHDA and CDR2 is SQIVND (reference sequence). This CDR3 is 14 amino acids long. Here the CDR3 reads CASSMSPGISGYTF. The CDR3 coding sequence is TGTGCCAGTAGTATGTCCCCGGGGATCAGTGGCTACACCTTC.

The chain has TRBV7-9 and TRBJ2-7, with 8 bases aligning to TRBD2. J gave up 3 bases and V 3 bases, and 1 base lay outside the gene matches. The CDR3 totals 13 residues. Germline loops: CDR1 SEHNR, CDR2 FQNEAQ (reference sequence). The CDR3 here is CASSLGLVYEQYF. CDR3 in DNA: TGTGCCAGCAGCTTGGGACTAGTCTACGAGCAGTACTTC. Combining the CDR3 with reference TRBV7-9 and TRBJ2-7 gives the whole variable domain DTGVSQNPRHKITKRGQNVTFRCDPISEHNRLYWYRQTLGQGPEFLTYFQNEAQLEKSRLLSDRFSAERPKGSFSTLEIQRTEQGDSAMYLCASSLGLVYEQYFGPGTRLTVT.

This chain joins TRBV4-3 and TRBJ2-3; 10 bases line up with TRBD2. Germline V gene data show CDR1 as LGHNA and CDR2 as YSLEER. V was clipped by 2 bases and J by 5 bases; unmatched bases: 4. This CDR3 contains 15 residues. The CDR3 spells CASSQTAGGVDTQYF. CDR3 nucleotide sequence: TGCGCCAGCAGCCAAACAGCGGGGGGGGTAGATACGCAGTATTTT.

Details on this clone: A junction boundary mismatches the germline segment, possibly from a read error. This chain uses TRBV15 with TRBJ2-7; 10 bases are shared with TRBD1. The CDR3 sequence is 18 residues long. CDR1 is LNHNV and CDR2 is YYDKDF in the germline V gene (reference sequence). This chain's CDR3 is CATGRGPRQGAPPYEQYF. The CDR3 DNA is TGTGCCACCGGCAGAGGCCCTAGACAGGGGGCGCCCCCCTACGAGCAGTACTTC.

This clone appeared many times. Here the CDR3 reads CATRGGAPEAFF. CDR3 nucleotides: TGTGCCACGAGAGGGGGGGCGCCTGAAGCTTTCTTT. This chain joins TRBV6-1 and TRBJ1-1, with a tentative D call TRBD1 (6 bases). CDR3 length: 12 amino acids. The V end lost 10 bases, the J end lost 6 bases, and 15 bases lay between the germline ends. The germline gives CDR1 MNHNS, CDR2 SASEGT.

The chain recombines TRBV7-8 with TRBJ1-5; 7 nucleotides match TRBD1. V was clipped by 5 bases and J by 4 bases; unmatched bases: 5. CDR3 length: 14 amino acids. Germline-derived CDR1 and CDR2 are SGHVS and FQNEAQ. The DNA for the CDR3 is TGTGCCAGCAGCCAGGGACAGACAAATCAGCCCCAGCATTTT. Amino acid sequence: CASSQGQTNQPQHF.

The CDR3 DNA follows: TGTGCCTGGAACTTAGCGGGAGGCACAGATACGCAGTATTTT. Its protein is CAWNLAGGTDTQYF. The rearrangement uses TRBV30 and TRBJ2-3; TRBD2 matches at 9 bases. The J segment lost 1 base and the V segment lost 4 bases, leaving 3 bases of the junction unmatched. Germline CDR1 reads GTSNPN; CDR2 reads SVGIG (reference sequence). The CDR3 is 14 residues long. Using reference TRBV30 and TRBJ2-3 for the parts outside the CDR3, the full variable domain is SQTIHQWPATLVQPVGSPLSLECTVEGTSNPNLYWYRQAAGRGLQLLFYSVGIGQISSEVPQNLSASRPQDRQFILSSKKLLLSDSGFYLCAWNLAGGTDTQYFGPGTRLTVL.

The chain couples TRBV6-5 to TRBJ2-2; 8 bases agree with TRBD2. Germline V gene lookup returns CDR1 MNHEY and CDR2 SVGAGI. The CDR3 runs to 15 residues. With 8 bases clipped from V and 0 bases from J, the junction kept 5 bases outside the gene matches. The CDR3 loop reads CASAALAANTGELFF. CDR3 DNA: TGTGCCAGCGCCGCACTAGCGGCGAACACCGGGGAGCTGTTTTTT.

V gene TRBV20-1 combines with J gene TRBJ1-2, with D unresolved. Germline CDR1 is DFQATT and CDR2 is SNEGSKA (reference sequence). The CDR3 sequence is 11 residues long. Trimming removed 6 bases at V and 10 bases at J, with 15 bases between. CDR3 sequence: CSATGVLVYTF. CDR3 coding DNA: TGCAGTGCAACCGGGGTCCTCGTCTACACCTTC.

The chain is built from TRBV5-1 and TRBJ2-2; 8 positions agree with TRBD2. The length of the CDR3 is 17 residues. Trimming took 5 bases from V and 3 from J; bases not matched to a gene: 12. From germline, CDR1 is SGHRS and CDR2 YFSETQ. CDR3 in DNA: TGCGCCAGCAGTTCGCCCGAGCGGGAGTTGGACACCGGGGAGCTGTTTTTT. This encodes CASSSPERELDTGELFF.

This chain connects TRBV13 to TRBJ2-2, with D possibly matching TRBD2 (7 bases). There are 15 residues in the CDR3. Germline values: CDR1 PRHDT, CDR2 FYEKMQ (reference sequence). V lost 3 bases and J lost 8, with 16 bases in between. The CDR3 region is CASSFFRGAGGELFF. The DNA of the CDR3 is TGTGCCAGCAGCTTTTTCCGGGGGGCCGGTGGGGAGCTGTTTTTT.

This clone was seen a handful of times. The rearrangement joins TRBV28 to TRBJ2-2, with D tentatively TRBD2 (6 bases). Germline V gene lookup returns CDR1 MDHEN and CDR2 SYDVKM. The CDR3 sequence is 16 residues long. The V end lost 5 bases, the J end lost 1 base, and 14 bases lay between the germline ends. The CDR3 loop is CASSPGGALNTGELFF. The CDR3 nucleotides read TGTGCCAGCAGTCCCGGGGGAGCATTGAACACCGGGGAGCTGTTTTTT.